This TCR beta chain was sequenced for a study of cytomegalovirus exposure and HLA in healthy donors. Regarding the study as a whole: Prior analysis indicated that the majority of TCR beta V segments exhibited productivity approximately 87% or approximately 30% of the time. A later analysis showed that HLA-associated TCR beta chains had undergone more clonal expansion than equally common others.

About this clone itself: Antigen unknown.

Healthy bone marrow donors formed the donor group. 60 Vbeta and 13 Jbeta primers were used in PCR. Data came from immunoSEQ multiplex PCR; TCRdb stores just in-frame clones and leaves some out. The sample has some 150,000 clones; 82% are singletons. Germline assignment: CDR1 LGHNA and CDR2 YSLEER. The CDR3 totals 16 residues. The V end was cut by 4 bases, the J end by 7 bases, with 21 bases between. The V gene is TRBV4-3, the J gene TRBJ2-3; D is unresolved. The sequence was obtained from a male donor in good health and CMV-seronegative. The sample consisted of PBMCs. DNA of the CDR3: TGCGCCAGCAGCCCTTCGATAGAGCCGCGTCGCAATACGCAGTATTTT. Residues: CASSPSIEPRRNTQYF.